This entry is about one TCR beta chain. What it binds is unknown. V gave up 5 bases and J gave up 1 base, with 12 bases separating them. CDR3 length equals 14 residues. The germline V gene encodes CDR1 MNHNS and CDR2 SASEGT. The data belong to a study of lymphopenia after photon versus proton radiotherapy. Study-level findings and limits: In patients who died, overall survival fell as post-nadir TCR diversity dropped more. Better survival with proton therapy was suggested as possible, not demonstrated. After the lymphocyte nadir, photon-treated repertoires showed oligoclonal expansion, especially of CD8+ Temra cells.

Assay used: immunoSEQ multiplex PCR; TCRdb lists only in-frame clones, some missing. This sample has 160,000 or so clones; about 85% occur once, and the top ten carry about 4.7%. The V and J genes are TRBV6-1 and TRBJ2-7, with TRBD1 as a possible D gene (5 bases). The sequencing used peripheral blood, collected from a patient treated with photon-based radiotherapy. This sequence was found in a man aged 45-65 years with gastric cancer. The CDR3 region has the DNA TGTGCCAGCAGTCCCACAGGTTTTTCCTACGAGCAGTACTTC. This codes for CASSPTGFSYEQYF.